The 10 T cell receptor beta chains in this list originate from one sample, sequenced in a study of control samples from healthy donors and cancer patients. TCRdb's copy holds only in-frame clones and misses some; the assay was immunoSEQ multiplex PCR. The sample records tens of thousands of clones, roughly 85% being singletons. The sample comprised blood. The receptors originated from a man in his 60s in good health.

This clone was observed a few times. This sequence joins TRBV24-1 and TRBJ1-5; D perhaps matches TRBD1 (6 bases). CDR3 size: 15 residues. CDR1 and CDR2 (germline): KGHDR, SFDVKD. V was clipped by 4 bases and J by 10 bases, with 19 bases between them. CDR3 nucleotides: TGTGCCACCAGTGACCCTGGGGGGGGCTATTACCCCCAGCATTTT. Its translation is CATSDPGGGYYPQHF.

The chain recombines TRBV9 with TRBJ1-4, with no clear D. CDR3 length: 14 amino acids. Germline V lookup: CDR1 SGDLS, CDR2 YYNGEE. V was shortened by 3 bases and J by 0 bases, with 6 bases between the two germline ends. The CDR3 is CASSGYATNEKLFF. CDR3 DNA sequence: TGTGCCAGCAGCGGGTATGCAACTAATGAAAAACTGTTTTTT.

This clone has more than one count but fewer than ten. The V and J genes are TRBV28 and TRBJ2-3; TRBD2 agrees at 10 bases. Unmatched junction bases numbered 9, after V lost 3 bases and J lost 6 bases. The germline V gene encodes CDR1 MDHEN and CDR2 SYDVKM. The CDR3 totals 16 residues. CDR3 nucleotide sequence: TGTGCCAGCAGTTTCAACCGGGGACTAGCGATGGATACGCAGTATTTT. Its translation: CASSFNRGLAMDTQYF. Based on the CDR3 plus reference TRBV28 and TRBJ2-3, the full variable domain is DVKVTQSSRYLVKRTGEKVFLECVQDMDHENMFWYRQDPGLGLRLIYFSYDVKMKEKGDIPEGYSVSREKKERFSLILESASTNQTSMYLCASSFNRGLAMDTQYFGPGTRLTVL.

This chain links TRBV7-3 with TRBJ2-1; 9 bases line up with TRBD2. Germline CDR1 and CDR2: SGHTA and FQGTGA. The CDR3 contains 17 residues. V was pared by 4 bases and J by 4 bases, with 11 bases of the junction left unmatched. As DNA, the CDR3 is TGTGCCAGCAGCTCAAATAAGGGGACTAGCCGTTACAATGAGCAGTTCTTC. Translation: CASSSNKGTSRYNEQFF.

This chain joins TRBV4-1 and TRBJ1-5; 11 bases line up with TRBD1. This CDR3 is 21 amino acids long. J gave up 3 bases and V 1 base, and 17 bases lay outside the gene matches. From germline, CDR1 is MGHRA and CDR2 YSYEKL. CDR3 nucleotide sequence: TGCGCCAGCAGCCAAGCGATCCCCGGGGCCGGACAGGGGGCACACAATCAGCCCCAGCATTTT. Amino acids: CASSQAIPGAGQGAHNQPQHF.

This rearrangement joins TRBV7-3 to TRBJ1-3; 8 nucleotides match TRBD1. Looked up from germline, CDR1 is SGHTA and CDR2 is FQGTGA. This CDR3 spans 16 amino acids. After removal of 5 bases from V and 0 bases from J, the junction contained 6 bases not matched to a gene. The CDR3 loop is CASSLGQADSGNTIYF. Here the CDR3 DNA reads TGTGCCAGCAGCCTGGGACAGGCAGACTCTGGAAACACCATATATTTT.

V is TRBV5-6 and J is TRBJ1-4; TRBD1 might be the D (6 bases). The CDR3 loop spans 16 amino acids. Germline values: CDR1 SGHDT, CDR2 YYEEEE. V lost 1 base and J 3 bases, leaving 13 bases between the germline ends. The CDR3 is CASSLWGQASNEKLFF. The CDR3 bases are TGTGCCAGCAGCTTGTGGGGGCAGGCCTCTAATGAAAAACTGTTTTTT.

The chain employs TRBV6-1 and TRBJ2-5; tentatively, D is TRBD2 (6 bases). Trimming took off 0 bases at V and 4 bases at J, with 15 bases between the two ends. This CDR3 spans 16 amino acids. From germline, CDR1 is MNHNS and CDR2 SASEGT. CDR3 protein: CASSEARIARGETQYF. The CDR3 DNA is TGTGCCAGCAGTGAAGCGCGGATAGCGCGGGGAGAGACCCAGTACTTC.

The genes are TRBV7-2 and TRBJ1-3; D is uncertain. The V end was cut by 5 bases, the J end by 0 bases, with 8 bases between. The CDR3 totals 14 residues. Germline V gene sequence: CDR1 SGHTA, CDR2 FQGNSA. CDR3 nucleotides: TGTGCCAGCAGCCTAGGGAGCTCTGGAAACACCATATATTTT. Residues: CASSLGSSGNTIYF.

The V and J genes are TRBV15 and TRBJ1-6, with D tentatively TRBD1 (6 bases). From germline, CDR1 is LNHNV and CDR2 YYDKDF (reference sequence). Trimming stripped 5 bases from V and 9 bases from J, with 17 bases between. There are 15 residues in the CDR3. The CDR3 protein is CATSAHRGGSSPLHF. Here the CDR3 DNA reads TGTGCCACCAGCGCACATCGAGGGGGGAGTTCACCCCTCCACTTT.